These T cell receptor beta chains were read from a single sample in a study of blood T cell repertoires in COVID-19. Sequencing used immunoSEQ multiplex PCR; TCRdb keeps in-frame clones, though not all of them. The sample includes around 200,000 clones, roughly 85% of them seen just once. Material: peripheral blood. Receptors originate from a woman aged 40 to 50 with active or convalescent COVID-19. The CDR3 runs from the conserved cysteine through the conserved F or W. The D gene is left open where the match is weak.

D gene | CDR3 length | V gene | CDR3 protein
- | 17 | TRBV5-1 | CASSLATFSRAAYEQYF
TRBD1 | 17 | TRBV6-6 | CASSQYSTGGFYNEQFF
- | 14 | TRBV4-1 | CASSQEYSVHEQYF
TRBD2 | 16 | TRBV5-4 | CASSLYWTSGNREQYF
- | 14 | TRBV2 | CASRDRTVQETQYF
- | 11 | TRBV20-1 | CSARTGEKLFF
TRBD1 | 16 | TRBV2 | CASSDPGGLAGNTIYF
TRBD1 | 15 | TRBV9 | CASSPRTGITGELFF
- | 14 | TRBV5-1 | CASSQQGDNQPQHF
- | 15 | TRBV11-3 | CASSRTTRGVGGYTF
TRBD2 | 14 | TRBV24-1 | CATSDSGTRETQYF
- | 16 | TRBV4-1 | CASSQVPGSSNYGYTF
TRBD2 | 16 | TRBV19 | CASSKGLAGGQNIQYF
- | 19 | TRBV9 | CASSPLGGGGTSGANVLTF
TRBD2 | 19 | TRBV30 | CAWSGVSLAGGRLTDTQYF
- | 14 | TRBV2 | CASSLEGQNTEAFF
- | 15 | TRBV19 | CASSMDLWTAEKLFF
- | 14 | TRBV5-1 | CASSLAGASDTQYF
- | 15 | TRBV6-2/TRBV6-3 | CASSYGAGFYQPQHF
- | 11 | TRBV19 | CGEGSDYGYTF
TRBD1 | 14 | TRBV6-6 | CASRGTGDNYGYTF
- | 12 | TRBV12-3/TRBV12-4 | CASSWQTYEQYF
TRBD1 | 13 | TRBV30 | CASGQALGNTIYF
- | 16 | TRBV7-9 | CASTPRGAASTDTQYF
- | 14 | TRBV2 | CASSRQGGSETQYF
- | 17 | TRBV11-3 | CASSLESVEGSYNEQFF
TRBD2 | 13 | TRBV30 | CAWSSSGRNEQFF
- | 15 | TRBV3-1/TRBV3-2 | CASSYKQGQQETQYF
TRBD1 | 16 | TRBV7-2 | CASSLMGQRNHSPLHF
TRBD2 | 17 | TRBV14 | CASSQRPGLAGYNEQFF
TRBD2 | 14 | TRBV5-1 | CASSRPGLDNEQFF
- | 11 | TRBV12-3/TRBV12-4 | CASSLAPGQRF
- | 13 | TRBV12-3/TRBV12-4 | CASSSGVNNEQFF
- | 12 | TRBV20-1 | CSASLSGDTQYF
- | 14 | TRBV24-1 | CATSEEGVNQPQHF
TRBD1 | 15 | TRBV6-2/TRBV6-3 | CASSYVQGVGTEAFF
TRBD1 | 16 | TRBV11-1 | CASSPSGTGSNYGYTF
- | 16 | TRBV24-1 | CATSDGGSGFYNEQFF
TRBD1 | 17 | TRBV29-1 | CSYQPLPGQGGSYEQYF
TRBD2 | 15 | TRBV6-6 | CASSFLAGAAGELFF
TRBD1 | 15 | TRBV19 | CASRLQGTGAFEQYF
TRBD1 | 15 | TRBV9 | CASSESGTGRNGYTF
- | 15 | TRBV2 | CASRRQETGANVLTF
TRBD2 | 19 | TRBV5-1 | CASSFPVGPTSGVSYEQYF
TRBD1 | 14 | TRBV29-1 | CSVIESGQGYEQYF
TRBD1 | 14 | TRBV30 | CAWSRNRGDSPLHF
- | 12 | TRBV29-1 | CSVGRGGYEQYF